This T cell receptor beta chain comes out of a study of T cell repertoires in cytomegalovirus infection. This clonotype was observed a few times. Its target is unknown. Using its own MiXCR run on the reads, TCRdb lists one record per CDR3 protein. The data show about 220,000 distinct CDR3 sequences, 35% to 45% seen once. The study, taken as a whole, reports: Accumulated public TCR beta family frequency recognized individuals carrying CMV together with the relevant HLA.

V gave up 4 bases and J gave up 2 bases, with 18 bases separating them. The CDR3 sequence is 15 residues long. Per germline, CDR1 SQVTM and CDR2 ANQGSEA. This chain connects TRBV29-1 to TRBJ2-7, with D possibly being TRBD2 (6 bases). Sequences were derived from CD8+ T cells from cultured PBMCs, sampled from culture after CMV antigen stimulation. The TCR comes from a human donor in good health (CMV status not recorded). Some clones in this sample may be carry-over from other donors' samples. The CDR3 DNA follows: TGCAGCGTTGGTGGGGGGACCGCTAGCACCTACGAGCAGTACTTC. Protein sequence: CSVGGGTASTYEQYF.